The rows below give T cell receptor beta chains drawn from one sample of a study of tumor and adjacent non-tumor tissue in lung cancer. TCRdb re-derived calls from the multiplex PCR reads in MiXCR, one entry per CDR3 protein. The data show over 130,000 distinct CDR3 sequences, approximately 66% seen once. The sequenced sample was lung tumor tissue. The receptor set was obtained from a man aged 55 to 70 with small cell lung cancer. Each CDR3 is given with its conserved first and last residue. Some rows mark clone size as missing; the rest say once, few, many or name a class of expanded clone.

clone size: few
J gene: TRBJ2-1
V gene: TRBV4-1
CDR3 protein: CASSLSTSGYNEQFF

clone size: .
J gene: TRBJ2-3
V gene: TRBV4-2
CDR3 protein: CASSQERSNGRDTQYF

clone size: .
J gene: TRBJ2-5
V gene: TRBV11-3
CDR3 protein: CANSFQAVETQYF

clone size: .
J gene: TRBJ1-1
V gene: TRBV20-1
CDR3 protein: CRATALGLNTEAFF

clone size: many
J gene: TRBJ2-1
V gene: TRBV20-1
CDR3 protein: CSARGTGGSYNEQFF

clone size: many
J gene: TRBJ2-3
V gene: TRBV5-4
CDR3 protein: CASSLVAGEVGTQYF

clone size: many
J gene: TRBJ2-5
V gene: TRBV12-3/TRBV12-4
CDR3 protein: CASSLGKTQYF

clone size: .
J gene: TRBJ2-6
V gene: TRBV10-2
CDR3 protein: CASSESGTSGTRSGANVPTF

clone size: .
J gene: TRBJ2-2
V gene: TRBV6-1
CDR3 protein: CASSPPTVANTGELFF

clone size: .
J gene: TRBJ2-3
V gene: TRBV20-1
CDR3 protein: CNAQNLRTRSTDTQYF

clone size: .
J gene: TRBJ2-1
V gene: TRBV28
CDR3 protein: CASSFSGTGIYEQFF

clone size: many
J gene: TRBJ1-1
V gene: TRBV29-1
CDR3 protein: CSVERELNTEAFF

clone size: many
J gene: TRBJ2-3
V gene: TRBV20-1
CDR3 protein: CSATRGDTQYF

clone size: many
J gene: TRBJ1-1
V gene: TRBV30
CDR3 protein: CAWSALGNTEAFF

clone size: .
J gene: TRBJ1-2
V gene: TRBV6-5
CDR3 protein: CASSSTPDGTLYYGYTF

clone size: .
J gene: TRBJ2-1
V gene: TRBV12-3/TRBV12-4
CDR3 protein: CASSLPRISYNEQFF

clone size: .
J gene: TRBJ2-3
V gene: TRBV6-1
CDR3 protein: CARSEGGYNTDTHYF

clone size: once
J gene: TRBJ2-3
V gene: TRBV10-2
CDR3 protein: CASSWTSGSVDTQYF

clone size: .
J gene: TRBJ2-5
V gene: TRBV5-1
CDR3 protein: CASSLTPWGGTQYF

clone size: .
J gene: TRBJ2-7
V gene: TRBV20-1
CDR3 protein: CSAKAGQSSYEHYF

clone size: .
J gene: TRBJ1-1
V gene: TRBV29-1
CDR3 protein: CSVGQGRGEAFF

clone size: .
J gene: TRBJ2-1
V gene: TRBV4-1
CDR3 protein: CASSQDLLPGAVYNELFF

clone size: .
J gene: TRBJ2-7
V gene: TRBV5-6
CDR3 protein: CASSLGGYYEQYF

clone size: .
J gene: TRBJ1-5
V gene: TRBV29-1
CDR3 protein: CGVAQGAPPTQHF

clone size: .
J gene: TRBJ2-2
V gene: TRBV6-5
CDR3 protein: CASSYKPRGAGELVF

clone size: .
J gene: TRBJ1-5
V gene: TRBV5-5
CDR3 protein: CASSTLAGGPQPQHF

clone size: few
J gene: TRBJ2-1
V gene: TRBV6-1
CDR3 protein: CASKVGDEQFF

clone size: .
J gene: TRBJ1-2
V gene: TRBV9
CDR3 protein: CASRVDTYYGYTF

clone size: .
J gene: TRBJ2-7
V gene: TRBV12-3/TRBV12-4
CDR3 protein: CASIFLAGSGEQYF

clone size: .
J gene: TRBJ2-5
V gene: TRBV5-1
CDR3 protein: CASSRGLAEPQETHYF